These T cell receptor beta chains were read from a single sample in a study of control samples from healthy donors and cancer patients. Repertoires were generated with immunoSEQ multiplex PCR, while TCRdb's copy carries only in-frame clones and drops some. The profile shows 70,000 to 90,000 clones, roughly 90% of them singletons. The sample was PBMCs. These receptors were taken from a woman aged 55-75 years with head and neck cancer. Each CDR3 is given with its conserved first and last residue. A D gene is named only where the DNA matches it firmly. Part of the rows lack a size; the others show once, few, many or a class for expanded clones.

v_gene	abundance	j_gene	d_gene	CDR3aa
TRBV6-5	.	TRBJ1-1	TRBD1	CASSVSGTGVLKAFF
TRBV28	.	TRBJ2-4	.	CASTLSLTSIQYF
TRBV14	.	TRBJ2-7	.	CASSQGGRGEQYF
TRBV7-8	.	TRBJ2-2	TRBD2	CASSLKRGLAGGYTGELFF
TRBV19	.	TRBJ2-1	TRBD2	CASIQAGGPYNEQFF
TRBV5-8	.	TRBJ1-5	.	CASRSPVLLNQPQHF
TRBV5-1	.	TRBJ2-7	TRBD1	CASRPSGTGFIDEQYF
TRBV28	once	TRBJ2-3	TRBD2	CASRTPSGTSTDTQYF
TRBV5-1	.	TRBJ2-3	.	CASSLGPQGDTQYF
TRBV25-1	.	TRBJ2-2	TRBD2	CASRMTSGSAGELFF
TRBV29-1	.	TRBJ2-7	.	CSVDYPGGSYEQYF
TRBV2	.	TRBJ2-3	.	CARGISDTQYF
TRBV29-1	.	TRBJ1-2	TRBD1	CSGQGDYGYTF
TRBV5-4	.	TRBJ2-5	TRBD1	CASSPGQIGETQYF
TRBV3-1/TRBV3-2	.	TRBJ2-1	.	CASSQDNWYEQFF
TRBV19	.	TRBJ1-5	.	CASSVGGAQPQHF
TRBV9	.	TRBJ2-7	TRBD2	CASSVGTSFSDEQYF
TRBV6-2/TRBV6-3	.	TRBJ2-3	TRBD2	CASSGLAGATDTQYF
TRBV11-2	.	TRBJ2-7	.	CASSWTQDSYEQYF
TRBV7-8	.	TRBJ1-2	.	CASSGRGRSTNYGYTF
TRBV6-5	.	TRBJ1-2	TRBD1	CASSYSKGQGEIF
TRBV4-2	.	TRBJ2-2	.	CASSTRNGELFF
TRBV19	.	TRBJ1-5	TRBD1	CASSDRGDQPQHF
TRBV19	.	TRBJ1-1	TRBD1	CASSRTQTGVMNTEAFF
TRBV7-8	.	TRBJ2-7	.	CASSGSRQTLYEQYF
TRBV3-1/TRBV3-2	once	TRBJ1-5	.	CASSQDTTENQPQHF
TRBV5-6	.	TRBJ1-5	.	CASSRGANQPQHF
TRBV28	.	TRBJ2-7	TRBD1	CASGKQGSYSEQYF
TRBV7-9	.	TRBJ2-7	.	CASSLNLAGEQYF
TRBV7-2	.	TRBJ2-7	TRBD1	CASSLVGQGTHEQYF
TRBV2	.	TRBJ1-1	.	CASSVQDLGTEAFF
TRBV6-5	.	TRBJ1-2	TRBD1	CASSYRQGGGYTF
TRBV6-5	.	TRBJ2-5	TRBD2	CASSFRLAGEGETQYF
TRBV24-1	.	TRBJ2-2	TRBD1	CATSDPGTADTGELFF
TRBV18	.	TRBJ1-4	TRBD1	CASSQDRGDLATNEKLFF
TRBV5-6	.	TRBJ2-3	.	CASSTTLAVRSTDTQYF
TRBV5-4	.	TRBJ2-2	TRBD2	CASSLVPSGLGELFF
TRBV7-9	once	TRBJ1-4	.	CASSLGGWGATNEKLFF
TRBV10-3	.	TRBJ2-7	.	CAITSGSPSYEQYF
TRBV3-1/TRBV3-2	.	TRBJ2-7	.	CASSQGMGEQYF
TRBV10-3	.	TRBJ1-5	.	CAISEGINQPQHF
TRBV15	.	TRBJ2-5	TRBD2	CATSRVGSAGGLKETQYF
TRBV29-1	.	TRBJ2-3	.	CSVDELSTDTQYF
TRBV14	.	TRBJ1-2	.	CASSQDSYGYTF
TRBV11-2	.	TRBJ2-3	.	CASSLDIGDTQYF
TRBV7-2	.	TRBJ1-2	.	CASSLGAGVYGYTF
TRBV30	once	TRBJ2-3	TRBD2	CAWRTGAGVTDTQYF
TRBV12-5	.	TRBJ2-3	TRBD2	CASGLIRRGLAGVEDTQYF
TRBV3-1/TRBV3-2	.	TRBJ2-1	TRBD1	CASSQQGQLALRGNEQFF
TRBV19	.	TRBJ1-5	.	CASSITAQNGNQPQHF
TRBV5-6	.	TRBJ1-1	.	CASSLRGVTEAFF
TRBV5-1	few	TRBJ1-2	.	CASSFKSTGWGYGYTF
TRBV27	.	TRBJ1-1	.	CASSSGQTNTEAFF
TRBV9	.	TRBJ2-7	.	CASSVELSTKQYF
TRBV10-3	.	TRBJ2-7	TRBD2	CAISGRTSGNYEQYF